Below, one T cell receptor (beta chain) is given with its context. As yet, its antigen is unknown. The repertoire was sequenced with immunoSEQ multiplex PCR; TCRdb's copy has only in-frame clones and lacks some. Here the sample spans 30,000 to 35,000 clones, about 68% being singletons. The data derive from a study of vaccination effects on CD4 cells after COVID-19. In the study overall: Before sequencing, viral peptide pools were used by the ViraFEST assay to expand antigen-specific CD4+ T cells. Post-vaccine samples followed the second dose by a median of 72 days. Samples taken from a few convalescent patients early and late after vaccination were obtained.

Study-wide results and caveats: After vaccination, spike-reactive clones in convalescents were mostly new vaccine-induced clones.

Trimming removed 2 bases from V and 6 bases from J, with 8 bases in between. This CDR3 has 12 residues. In germline, CDR1 is MNHNS, CDR2 SASEGT. The culture ran for about 11 days, and then CD4+ T cells were isolated. Between March and December 2020, the person had a SARS-CoV-2 infection that PCR confirmed. Subjects were given two BNT162b2 or mRNA-1273 vaccine doses. The sequenced sample was CD4+ T cells from PBMCs cultured without peptide, obtained after COVID-19 vaccination. This clonotype was obtained from a human donor who had a prior SARS-CoV-2 infection. The genes are TRBV6-1 and TRBJ2-7; no clear D gene. CDR3 bases: TGTGCCAGCAGTGAAAGGTACGGCGAGCAGTACTTC. Amino acid sequence: CASSERYGEQYF.